The entry that follows covers one T cell receptor (beta chain) sequence. Its target is unknown. The PCR had 60 Vbeta and 13 Jbeta primers. Measured with immunoSEQ multiplex PCR; TCRdb has only the in-frame clones, and not every one. The sample records around 150,000 clones, 79% being singletons. V trimming: 3 bases; J trimming: 7 bases; junction bases outside the gene matches: 5. Germline V gives CDR1 KGHSH, CDR2 LQKENI. This CDR3 comprises 14 residues. These data come from a study of cytomegalovirus exposure and HLA in healthy donors. Broader study findings: Highest at DRB1 and lowest at HLA-C, TCR association rates differed among HLA loci in a later analysis. More clonal expansion characterized HLA-associated TCR beta chains than equally common others in a later analysis.

This clonotype originated in a man in his forties in good health and CMV-seropositive. The specimen sequenced was PBMCs. The chain is built from TRBV18 and TRBJ1-5, with TRBD1 matching over 8 bases. The CDR3 DNA follows: TGTGCCAGCTCACCGGGACAGGTGGTACAGCCCCAGCATTTT. Protein sequence: CASSPGQVVQPQHF.